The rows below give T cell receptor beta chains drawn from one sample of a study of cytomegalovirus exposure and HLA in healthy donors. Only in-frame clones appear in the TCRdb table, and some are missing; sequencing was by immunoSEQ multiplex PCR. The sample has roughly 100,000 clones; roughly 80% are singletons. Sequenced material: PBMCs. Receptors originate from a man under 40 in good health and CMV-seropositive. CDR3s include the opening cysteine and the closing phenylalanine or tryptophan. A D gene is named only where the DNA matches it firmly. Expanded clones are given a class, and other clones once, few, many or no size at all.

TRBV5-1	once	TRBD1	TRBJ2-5	TGCGCCAGCAGCTTTGGGACAGGAAATCAAGAGACCCAGTACTTC	CASSFGTGNQETQYF
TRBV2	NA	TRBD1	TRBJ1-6	TGTGCCAGCAGACGGGACAGGGGTAATTCACCCCTCCACTTT	CASRRDRGNSPLHF
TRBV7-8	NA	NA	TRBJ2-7	TGTGCCAGCAGCTTAGAAACAGTACCTTTCTACGAGCAGTACTTC	CASSLETVPFYEQYF
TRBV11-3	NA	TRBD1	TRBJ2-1	TGTGCCAGCAGCCCGACAGGGTACAATGAGCAGTTCTTC	CASSPTGYNEQFF
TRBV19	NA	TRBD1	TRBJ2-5	TGTGCCAGTAGCTCCGACAGGGAAGAGACCCAGTACTTC	CASSSDREETQYF
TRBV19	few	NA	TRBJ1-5	TGTGCCAGTAGTATAGATTTGATAAGAGGTAGCAATCAGCCCCAGCATTTT	CASSIDLIRGSNQPQHF
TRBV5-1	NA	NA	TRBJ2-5	TGCGCCAGCAGCTTGGCCAAGACCCCCGGGTACCAAGAGACCCAGTACTTC	CASSLAKTPGYQETQYF
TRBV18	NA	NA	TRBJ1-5	TGTGCCAGCTCACCGGCAGGGATGGACAATCAGCCCCAGCATTTT	CASSPAGMDNQPQHF
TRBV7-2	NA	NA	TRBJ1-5	TGTGCCAGCAGCCCCAGGGCAGGGGATCAGCCCCAGCATTTT	CASSPRAGDQPQHF
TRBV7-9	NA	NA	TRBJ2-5	TGTGCCAGCAGCTTAGGTGGCAGCCAAGAGACCCAGTACTTC	CASSLGGSQETQYF
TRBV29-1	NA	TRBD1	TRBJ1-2	TGCAGCGTTGAAGGGGTGAGGGGGCGCAGGGGTGGCTACACCTTC	CSVEGVRGRRGGYTF
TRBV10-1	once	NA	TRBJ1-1	TGCGCCAGCAGTGAGACGTGGGACAACGTGAACACTGAAGCTTTCTTT	CASSETWDNVNTEAFF
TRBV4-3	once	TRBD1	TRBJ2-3	TGCGCCAGCAGTCGTGACAGGGGAGGAGAGGGGACCACAGATACGCAGTATTTT	CASSRDRGGEGTTDTQYF
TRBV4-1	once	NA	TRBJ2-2	TGCGCCAGCGGCTTTGGGGCAGCTGCGGCCGGGGAGCTGTTTTTT	CASGFGAAAAGELFF
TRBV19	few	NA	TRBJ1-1	TGTGCCAGTAGGCACCAGGGTTACACTGAAGCTTTCTTT	CASRHQGYTEAFF
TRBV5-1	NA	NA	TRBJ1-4	TGCGCCAGCAGCTTCCTCAGGGGAGGGGATGAAAAACTGTTTTTT	CASSFLRGGDEKLFF
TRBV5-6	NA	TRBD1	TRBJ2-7	TGTGCCAGCAGCTTGGCGTGGCAGGGGGAAATAGCCTACGAGCAGTACTTC	CASSLAWQGEIAYEQYF
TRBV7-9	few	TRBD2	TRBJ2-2	TGTGCCAGCAGCCCGACTAGCGGGGACACCGGGGAGCTGTTTTTT	CASSPTSGDTGELFF
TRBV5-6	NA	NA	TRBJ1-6	TGTGCCAGCAGCTTTCGGGAGAGAGATTCCCCCCTCCACTTT	CASSFRERDSPLHF
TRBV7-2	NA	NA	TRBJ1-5	TGTGCCAGCAGCTTAGGTCAGGGAGGTTTAGGTCAGCCCCAGCATTTT	CASSLGQGGLGQPQHF
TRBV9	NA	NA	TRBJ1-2	TGTGCCAGCAGCCCTAGGGGAGGGAACTATGGCTACACCTTC	CASSPRGGNYGYTF
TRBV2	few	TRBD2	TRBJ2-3	TGTGCCAGCAGTGGTTCCAGCGGGGGGCGCACAGATACGCAGTATTTT	CASSGSSGGRTDTQYF
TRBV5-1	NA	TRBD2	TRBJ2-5	TGCGCCAGCAGCTTGGGTGGGACTAGCGAAGAGACCCAGTACTTC	CASSLGGTSEETQYF
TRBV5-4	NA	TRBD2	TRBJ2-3	TGTGCCAGCAGCTTGGGGGCTAGCGGGGGCCTAGATACGCAGTATTTT	CASSLGASGGLDTQYF
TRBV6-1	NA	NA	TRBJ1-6	TGTGCCAGCAGTGAAAGGCCCGCGGAAACTTCTTCATACCCCCTCCACTTT	CASSERPAETSSYPLHF
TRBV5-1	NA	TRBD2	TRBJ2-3	TGCGCCAGCAGCCGTGCGCTAGCGGAGAGCACAGATACGCAGTATTTT	CASSRALAESTDTQYF
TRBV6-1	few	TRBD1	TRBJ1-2	TGTGCCAGCAGTGAATTTTCCGGGACAGGGGAGTTCAGTGGGTATGGCTACACCTTC	CASSEFSGTGEFSGYGYTF